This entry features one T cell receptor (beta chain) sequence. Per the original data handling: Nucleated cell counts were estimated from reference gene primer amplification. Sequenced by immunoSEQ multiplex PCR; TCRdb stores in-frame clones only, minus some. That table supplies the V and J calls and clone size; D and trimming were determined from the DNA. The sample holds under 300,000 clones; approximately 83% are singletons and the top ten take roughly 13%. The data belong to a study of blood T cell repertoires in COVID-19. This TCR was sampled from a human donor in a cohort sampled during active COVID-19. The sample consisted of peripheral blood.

The CDR3 DNA reads TGTGCCAGCTCAAAGGGACTAGCGGACACCGGGGAGCTGTTTTTT. Translating it yields CASSKGLADTGELFF. V and J are TRBV18 and TRBJ2-2, with 11 bases matching TRBD2. V trimming: 5 bases; J trimming: 3 bases; junction bases outside the gene matches: 2. The CDR3 is 15 residues long. The germline V gene encodes CDR1 KGHSH and CDR2 LQKENI.